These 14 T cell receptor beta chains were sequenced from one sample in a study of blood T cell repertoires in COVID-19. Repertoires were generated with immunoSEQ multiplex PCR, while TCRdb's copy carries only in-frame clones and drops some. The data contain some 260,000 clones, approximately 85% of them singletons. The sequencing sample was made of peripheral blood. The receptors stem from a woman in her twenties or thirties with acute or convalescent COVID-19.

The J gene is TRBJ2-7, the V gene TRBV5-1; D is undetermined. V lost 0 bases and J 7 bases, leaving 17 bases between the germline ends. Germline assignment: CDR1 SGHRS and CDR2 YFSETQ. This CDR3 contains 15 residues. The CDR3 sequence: CASSLVALTYVEQYF. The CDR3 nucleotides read TGCGCCAGCAGCTTGGTTGCACTAACCTACGTTGAGCAGTACTTC. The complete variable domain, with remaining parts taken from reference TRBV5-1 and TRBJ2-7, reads KAGVTQTPRYLIKTRGQQVTLSCSPISGHRSVSWYQQTPGQGLQFLFEYFSETQRNKGNFPGRFSGRQFSNSRSEMNVSTLELGDSALYLCASSLVALTYVEQYFGPGTRLTVT.

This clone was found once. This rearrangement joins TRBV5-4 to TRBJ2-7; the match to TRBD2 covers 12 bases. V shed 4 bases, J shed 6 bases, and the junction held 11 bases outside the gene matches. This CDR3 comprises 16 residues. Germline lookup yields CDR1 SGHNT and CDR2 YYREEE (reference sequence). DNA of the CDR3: TGTGCCAGCAGCCCAAGGACTAGCGGGACGATGGGCGAGCAGTACTTC. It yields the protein CASSPRTSGTMGEQYF.

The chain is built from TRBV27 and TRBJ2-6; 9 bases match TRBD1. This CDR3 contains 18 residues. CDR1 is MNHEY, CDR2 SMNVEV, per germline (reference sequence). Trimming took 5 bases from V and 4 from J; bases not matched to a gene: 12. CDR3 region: CASSIRDRDPVGANVLTF. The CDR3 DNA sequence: TGTGCCAGCAGTATCCGGGACAGGGATCCCGTAGGGGCCAACGTCCTGACTTTC.

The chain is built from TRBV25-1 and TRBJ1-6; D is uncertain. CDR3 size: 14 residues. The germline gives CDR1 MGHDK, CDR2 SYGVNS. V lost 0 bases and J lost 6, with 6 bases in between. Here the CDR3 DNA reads TGTGCCAGCAGTGAATACGTCAGTAATTCACCCCTCCACTTT. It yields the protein CASSEYVSNSPLHF.

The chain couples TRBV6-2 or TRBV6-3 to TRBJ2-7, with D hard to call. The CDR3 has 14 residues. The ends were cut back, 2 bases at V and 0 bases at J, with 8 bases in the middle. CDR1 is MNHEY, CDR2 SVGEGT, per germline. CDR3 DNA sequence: TGTGCCAGCAGTTACACAGATAACTCCTACGAGCAGTACTTC. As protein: CASSYTDNSYEQYF.

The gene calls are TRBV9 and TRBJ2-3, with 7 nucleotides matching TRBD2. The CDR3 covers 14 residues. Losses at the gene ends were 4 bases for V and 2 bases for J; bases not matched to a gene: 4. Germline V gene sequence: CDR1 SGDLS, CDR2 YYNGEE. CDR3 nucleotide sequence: TGTGCCAGCAGCCCCGAGCGGGACACAGATACGCAGTATTTT. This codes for CASSPERDTDTQYF.

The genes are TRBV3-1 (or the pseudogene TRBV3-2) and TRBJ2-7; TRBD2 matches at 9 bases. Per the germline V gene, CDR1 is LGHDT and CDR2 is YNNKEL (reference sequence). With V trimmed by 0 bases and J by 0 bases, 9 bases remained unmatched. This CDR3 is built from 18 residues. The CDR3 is CASSQEGELAGLSYEQYF. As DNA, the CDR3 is TGTGCCAGCAGCCAAGAAGGGGAGCTAGCGGGACTCTCCTACGAGCAGTACTTC.

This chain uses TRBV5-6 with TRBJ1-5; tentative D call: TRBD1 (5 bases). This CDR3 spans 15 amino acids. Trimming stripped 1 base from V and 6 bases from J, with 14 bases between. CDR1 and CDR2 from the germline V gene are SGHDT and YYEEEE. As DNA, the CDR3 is TGTGCCAGCAGCTTGTATAGGGGCGGGAGTCAGCCCCAGCATTTT. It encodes CASSLYRGGSQPQHF.

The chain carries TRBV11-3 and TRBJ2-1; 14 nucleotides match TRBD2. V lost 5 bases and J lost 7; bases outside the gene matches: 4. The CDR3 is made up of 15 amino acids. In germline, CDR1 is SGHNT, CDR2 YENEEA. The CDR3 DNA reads TGTGCCAGCAGCCTCGGGACTAGCGGGAGTAATGAGCAGTTCTTC. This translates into CASSLGTSGSNEQFF.

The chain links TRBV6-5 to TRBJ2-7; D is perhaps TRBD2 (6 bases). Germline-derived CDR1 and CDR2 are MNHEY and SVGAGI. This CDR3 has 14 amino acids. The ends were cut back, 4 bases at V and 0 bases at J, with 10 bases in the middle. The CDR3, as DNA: TGTGCCAGCAGTTCTCACGGGAGCTCCTACGAGCAGTACTTC. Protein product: CASSSHGSSYEQYF.

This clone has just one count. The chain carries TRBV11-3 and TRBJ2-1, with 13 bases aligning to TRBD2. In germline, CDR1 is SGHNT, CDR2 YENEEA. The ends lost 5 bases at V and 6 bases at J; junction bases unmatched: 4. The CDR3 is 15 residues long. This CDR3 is CASSPRTSGSNEQFF. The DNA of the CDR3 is TGTGCCAGCAGCCCAAGGACTAGCGGGAGCAATGAGCAGTTCTTC.

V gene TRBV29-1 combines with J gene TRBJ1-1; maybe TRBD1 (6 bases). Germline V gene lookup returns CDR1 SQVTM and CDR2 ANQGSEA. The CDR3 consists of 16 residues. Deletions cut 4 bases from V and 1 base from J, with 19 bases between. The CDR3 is CSVGHWGPLTNTEAFF. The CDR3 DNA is TGCAGCGTTGGGCATTGGGGGCCCCTCACGAACACTGAAGCTTTCTTT. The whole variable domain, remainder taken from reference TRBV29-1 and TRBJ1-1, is SAVISQKPSRDICQRGTSLTIQCQVDSQVTMMFWYRQQPGQSLTLIATANQGSEATYESGFVIDKFPISRPNLTFSTLTVSNMSPEDSSIYLCSVGHWGPLTNTEAFFGQGTRLTVV.

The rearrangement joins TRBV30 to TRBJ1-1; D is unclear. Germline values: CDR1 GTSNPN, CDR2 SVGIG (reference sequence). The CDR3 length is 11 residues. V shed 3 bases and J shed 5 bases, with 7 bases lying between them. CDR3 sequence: CAWSAITEAFF. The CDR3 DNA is TGTGCCTGGAGCGCGATAACTGAAGCTTTCTTT. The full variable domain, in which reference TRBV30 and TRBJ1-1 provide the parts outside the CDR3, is SQTIHQWPATLVQPVGSPLSLECTVEGTSNPNLYWYRQAAGRGLQLLFYSVGIGQISSEVPQNLSASRPQDRQFILSSKKLLLSDSGFYLCAWSAITEAFFGQGTRLTVV.

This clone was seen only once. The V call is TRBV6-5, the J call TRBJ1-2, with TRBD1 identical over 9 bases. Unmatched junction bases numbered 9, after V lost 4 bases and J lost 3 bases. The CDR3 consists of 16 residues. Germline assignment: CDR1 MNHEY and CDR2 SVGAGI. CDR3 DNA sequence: TGTGCCAGCAGTTCGTCTCCGGGACAGGGAGACTATGGCTACACCTTC. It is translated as CASSSSPGQGDYGYTF.